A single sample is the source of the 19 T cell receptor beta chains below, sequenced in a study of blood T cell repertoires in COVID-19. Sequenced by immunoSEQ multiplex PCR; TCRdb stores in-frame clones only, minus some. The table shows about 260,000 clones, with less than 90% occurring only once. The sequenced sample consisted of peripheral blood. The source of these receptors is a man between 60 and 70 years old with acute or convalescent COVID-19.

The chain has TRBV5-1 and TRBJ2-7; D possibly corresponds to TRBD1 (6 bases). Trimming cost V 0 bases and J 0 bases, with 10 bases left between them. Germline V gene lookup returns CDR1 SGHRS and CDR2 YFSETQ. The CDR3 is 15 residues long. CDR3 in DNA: TGCGCCAGCAGCTTGGGAGGGACAACCTCCTACGAGCAGTACTTC. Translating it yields CASSLGGTTSYEQYF.

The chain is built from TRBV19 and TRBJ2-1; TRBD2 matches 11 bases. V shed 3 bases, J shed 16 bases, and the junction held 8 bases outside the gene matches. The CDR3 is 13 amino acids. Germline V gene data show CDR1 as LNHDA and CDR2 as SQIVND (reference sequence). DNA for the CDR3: TGTGCCAGTAGTATTGCTAGCGGGGGGCAGCTATTCTTC. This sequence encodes CASSIASGGQLFF.

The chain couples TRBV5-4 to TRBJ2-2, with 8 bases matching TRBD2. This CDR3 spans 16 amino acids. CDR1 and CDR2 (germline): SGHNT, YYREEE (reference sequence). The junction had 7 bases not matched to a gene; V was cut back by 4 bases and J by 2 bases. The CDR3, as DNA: TGTGCCAGCAGCCCGGGACTAGGGGAAAACACCGGGGAGCTGTTTTTT. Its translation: CASSPGLGENTGELFF.

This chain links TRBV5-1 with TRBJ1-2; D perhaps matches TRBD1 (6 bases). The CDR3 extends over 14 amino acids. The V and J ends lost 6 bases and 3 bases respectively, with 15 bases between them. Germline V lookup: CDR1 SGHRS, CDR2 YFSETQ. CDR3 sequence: CASTLGGAYYGYTF. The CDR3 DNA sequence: TGCGCCAGCACGCTTGGGGGGGCCTACTATGGCTACACCTTC.

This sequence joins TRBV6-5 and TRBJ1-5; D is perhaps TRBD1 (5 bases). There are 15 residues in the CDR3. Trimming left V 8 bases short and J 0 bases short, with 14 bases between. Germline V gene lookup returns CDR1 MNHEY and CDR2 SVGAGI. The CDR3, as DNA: TGTGCCAGCCGCTGGGCGGGGGATAGCAATCAGCCCCAGCATTTT. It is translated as CASRWAGDSNQPQHF.

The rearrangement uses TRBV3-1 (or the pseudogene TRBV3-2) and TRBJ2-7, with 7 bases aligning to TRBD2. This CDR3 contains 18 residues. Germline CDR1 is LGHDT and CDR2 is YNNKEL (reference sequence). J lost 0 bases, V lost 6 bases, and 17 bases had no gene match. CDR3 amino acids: CASSPGVQRGRSSYEQYF. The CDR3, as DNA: TGTGCCAGCAGTCCGGGAGTCCAGCGGGGACGGAGCTCCTACGAGCAGTACTTC.

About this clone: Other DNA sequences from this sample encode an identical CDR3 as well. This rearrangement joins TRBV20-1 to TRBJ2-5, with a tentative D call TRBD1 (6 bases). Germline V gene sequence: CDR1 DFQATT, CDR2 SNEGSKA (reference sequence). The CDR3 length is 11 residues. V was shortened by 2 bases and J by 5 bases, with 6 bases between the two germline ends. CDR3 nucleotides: TGCAGTGCTAGAAGGGGGGAGACCCAGTACTTC. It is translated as CSARRGETQYF.

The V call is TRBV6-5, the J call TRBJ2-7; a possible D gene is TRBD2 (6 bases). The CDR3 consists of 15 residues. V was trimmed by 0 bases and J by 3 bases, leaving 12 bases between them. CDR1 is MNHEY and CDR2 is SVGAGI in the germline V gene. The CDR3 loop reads CASSYSGGIGYEQYF. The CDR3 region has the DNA TGTGCCAGCAGTTACTCCGGAGGGATTGGCTACGAGCAGTACTTC.

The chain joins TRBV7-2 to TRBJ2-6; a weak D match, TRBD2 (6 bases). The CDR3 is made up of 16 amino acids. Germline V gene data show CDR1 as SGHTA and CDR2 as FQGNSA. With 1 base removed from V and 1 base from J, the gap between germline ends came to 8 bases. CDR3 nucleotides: TGTGCCAGCAGCTTAGGCGGACTATCTGGGGCCAACGTCCTGACTTTC. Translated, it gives CASSLGGLSGANVLTF.

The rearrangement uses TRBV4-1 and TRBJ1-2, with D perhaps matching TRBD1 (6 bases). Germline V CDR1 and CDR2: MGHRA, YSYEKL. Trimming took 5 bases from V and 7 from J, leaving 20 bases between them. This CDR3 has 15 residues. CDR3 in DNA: TGCGCCAGCAGCAGAGGGGGTTCAGGGGAACGTGGCTACACCTTC. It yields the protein CASSRGGSGERGYTF.

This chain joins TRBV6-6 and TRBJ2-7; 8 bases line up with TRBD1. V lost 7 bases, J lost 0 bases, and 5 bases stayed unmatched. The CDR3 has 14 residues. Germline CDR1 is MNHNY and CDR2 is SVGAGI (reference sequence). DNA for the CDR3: TGTGCCAGCAAGGAGGACAGGGTCTCCTACGAGCAGTACTTC. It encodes CASKEDRVSYEQYF.

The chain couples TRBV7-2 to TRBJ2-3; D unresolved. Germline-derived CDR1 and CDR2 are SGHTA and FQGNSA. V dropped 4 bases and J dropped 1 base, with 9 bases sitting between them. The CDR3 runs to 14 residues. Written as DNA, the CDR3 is TGTGCCAGCAGCTCGCCTAGAGGCACAGATACGCAGTATTTT. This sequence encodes CASSSPRGTDTQYF.

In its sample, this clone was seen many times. The DNA for the CDR3 is TGCGCCAGCAGCCAAGATCCTTACCTCACTAGCGGGAGGGCCCCGAGCCCCGGGGAGCTGTTTTTT. It is translated as CASSQDPYLTSGRAPSPGELFF. The chain has TRBV4-3 and TRBJ2-2, with TRBD2 matching over 13 bases. The CDR3 extends over 22 amino acids. J lost 6 bases, V lost 0 bases, and 19 bases had no gene match. Germline CDR1 reads LGHNA; CDR2 reads YSLEER.

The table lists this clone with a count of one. The CDR3 is CASSLVRMERGGPSYGYTF. The CDR3, as DNA: TGTGCCAGCAGCTTAGTGAGAATGGAGAGGGGGGGTCCTTCCTATGGCTACACCTTC. The V call is TRBV11-2, the J call TRBJ1-2; tentatively, D is TRBD1 (6 bases). CDR1 and CDR2 from the germline V gene are SGHAT and FQNNGV. Trimming left V 1 base short and J 4 bases short, with 25 bases between. The CDR3 has 19 residues.

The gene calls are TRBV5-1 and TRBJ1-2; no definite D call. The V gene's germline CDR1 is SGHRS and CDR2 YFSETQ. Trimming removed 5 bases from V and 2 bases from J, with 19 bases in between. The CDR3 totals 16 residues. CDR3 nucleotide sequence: TGCGCCAGCAGTTTCCCTGTAGGAGGTCAGAACTATGGCTACACCTTC. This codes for CASSFPVGGQNYGYTF.

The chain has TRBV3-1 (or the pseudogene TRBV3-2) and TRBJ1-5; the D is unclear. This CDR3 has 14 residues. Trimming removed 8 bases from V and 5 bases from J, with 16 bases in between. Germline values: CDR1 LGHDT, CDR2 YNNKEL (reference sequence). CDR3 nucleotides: TGTGCCAGCTCCCGTTCGGGGTTTGATCAGCCCCAGCATTTT. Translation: CASSRSGFDQPQHF.

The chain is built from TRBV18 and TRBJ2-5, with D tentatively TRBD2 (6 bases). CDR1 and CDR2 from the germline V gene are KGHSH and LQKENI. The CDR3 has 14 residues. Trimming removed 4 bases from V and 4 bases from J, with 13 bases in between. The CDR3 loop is CASSQRDSGETQYF. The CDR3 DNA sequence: TGTGCCAGCTCACAGAGGGACTCAGGAGAGACCCAGTACTTC.

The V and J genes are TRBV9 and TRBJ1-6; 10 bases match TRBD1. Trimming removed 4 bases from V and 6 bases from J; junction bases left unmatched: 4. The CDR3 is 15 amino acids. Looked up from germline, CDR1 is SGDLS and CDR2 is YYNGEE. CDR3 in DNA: TGTGCCAGCAGCTCCCGGGACAGGGGTAATTCACCCCTCCACTTT. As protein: CASSSRDRGNSPLHF.

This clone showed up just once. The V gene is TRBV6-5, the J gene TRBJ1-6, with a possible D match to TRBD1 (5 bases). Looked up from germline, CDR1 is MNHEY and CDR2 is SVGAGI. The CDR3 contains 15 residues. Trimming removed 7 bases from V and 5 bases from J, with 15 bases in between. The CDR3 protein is CASKGDSRNNSPLHF. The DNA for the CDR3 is TGTGCCAGCAAGGGTGACAGCCGAAATAATTCACCCCTCCACTTT.